This T cell receptor (beta chain) is from a study of blood T cell repertoires in COVID-19 (TCRdb year 2020). A note on the overall study: Collaborator samples came from the United States, Italy and Spain and covered acute and convalescent phases of COVID-19. The prospective study material was composed of cDNA or gDNA derived from T cells, B-cell-depleted T cells, or PBMCs. Deeply sampled blood TCRbeta repertoires from subjects exposed to, actively infected with, or recovered from COVID-19 were included in the dataset. The repertoires were released in a freely available public database intended as a resource for research on the immune response to SARS-CoV-2. The samples were drawn from the first 160 participants of the ongoing ImmuneRACE study and from 950 to 1,500 subjects provided by 6 global collaborators. The sample metadata nearly always contained a de-identified subject ID, COVID-19 status, age in years and sex. Where available, HLA class I and class II types were obtained from metadata supplied by the sample provider rather than from assay-based typing. On the study overall, not on this receptor specifically: How much clinical and demographic metadata was included differed by source and by participant, and the metadata was provided uncurated.

Turning to this clone: Its cognate antigen has yet to be identified. No base-level quality is on record; no much larger clone is a single base apart.

Germline trimming amounts to 5 bases on V and 7 bases on J, with 5 as the count of junction bases outside the gene matches. Taken from cysteine to phenylalanine, the CDR3 has 14 residues. Just CDR3 DNA is preserved here, 42 bases in frame from base 1. The germline V gene (reference sequence) specifies SEHNR as CDR1 and FQNEAQ as CDR2. The collaborating institutions used their own protocols to collect whole blood in K2EDTA tubes. For TCRbeta analysis, collaborator samples were shipped as frozen whole blood, as isolated PBMCs, or as DNA extracted from either sample type. TCRbeta CDR3 regions were amplified from genomic DNA by means of the immunoSEQ Assay, a bias-controlled multiplex PCR. The authors' pipeline ran thus. Within the assay, amplification of reference gene primers was used to estimate how many nucleated cells each sample contained. Sequence reads were collapsed and filtered to measure the absolute abundance of every unique TCRbeta CDR3 rearrangement. For each sample, productive Simpson clonality was calculated as the square root of Simpson's diversity index across productive rearrangements. Not all clones reach the TCRdb copy of this immuneACCESS table, which keeps in-frame sequences only. Checked studies attribute under half of the gap to unresolved V genes and leave the rest unexplained. That table gives V, J and clone size, and the DNA gave D and trimming. This sample lists around 180,000 clones; about 87% were detected once. Approximately 24% of the sample is held by the ten biggest clonotypes.

The rearranged segments are TRBV7-9 and TRBJ1-6, with TRBD1 matching 7 junction bases. The sequence was obtained from a man aged 60 to 75 with acute or convalescent COVID-19. The sequencing input was peripheral blood. The CDR3 amino acid sequence is: CASSLVGQNSPLHF. Read as DNA, the sequence is TGTGCCAGCAGCCTTGTGGGACAGAATTCACCCCTCCACTTT.